A single sample is the source of the 27 T cell receptor beta chains below, sequenced in a study of blood T cell repertoires in COVID-19. Using immunoSEQ multiplex PCR, the repertoire was profiled, and TCRdb retains in-frame clones only, with some absent. The profile shows about 350,000 clones, around nine tenths of them singletons. Sample: peripheral blood. The receptors were gathered from a woman aged 60-75 years with COVID-19, enrolled during active disease.

J is TRBJ1-1 and V is TRBV18; D perhaps matches TRBD1 (6 bases). Germline values: CDR1 KGHSH, CDR2 LQKENI. This CDR3 region has 15 residues. Trimming stripped 6 bases from V and 5 bases from J, with 19 bases between. In DNA, the CDR3 is TGTGCCAGCTCCGGTTGGGGGGGACAAAGAACTGAAGCTTTCTTT. It translates to CASSGWGGQRTEAFF.

The rearrangement joins TRBV10-3 to TRBJ1-1; 7 nucleotides match TRBD1. Germline V CDR1 and CDR2: ENHRY, SYGVKD. V was pared by 6 bases and J by 2 bases, with 6 bases of the junction left unmatched. This CDR3 comprises 14 residues. CDR3 DNA sequence: TGTGCCATCAGAGACAGGGAGCCTAACACTGAAGCTTTCTTT. It specifies CAIRDREPNTEAFF.

This chain links TRBV9 with TRBJ1-4; 9 bases are shared with TRBD1. V shed 3 bases and J 8 bases; nucleotides not matched to a gene: 17. The CDR3 runs to 18 residues. From germline, CDR1 is SGDLS and CDR2 YYNGEE. The CDR3 nucleotides are TGTGCCAGCAGCGGAGGCCGGGACAGGGAGGAAGCGCTAGAAAAACTGTTTTTT. Translating it yields CASSGGRDREEALEKLFF. Filled out from reference TRBV9 and TRBJ1-4, the complete variable domain reads DSGVTQTPKHLITATGQRVTLRCSPRSGDLSVYWYQQSLDQGLQFLIQYYNGEERAKGNILERFSAQQFPDLHSELNLSSLELGDSALYFCASSGGRDREEALEKLFFGSGTQLSVL.

V is TRBV2 and J is TRBJ1-6, with TRBD1 matching 10 bases. This CDR3 comprises 16 residues. CDR1 is SNHLY and CDR2 is FYNNEI in the germline V gene. J lost 7 bases, V lost 5 bases, and 8 bases had no gene match. Here the CDR3 DNA reads TGTGCCAGCAGTCGACAGGGGGCGACGGGGAATTCACCCCTCCACTTT. Amino acids: CASSRQGATGNSPLHF.

The rearrangement joins TRBV6-5 to TRBJ2-3; 12 nucleotides line up with TRBD2. This CDR3 spans 15 amino acids. The V and J ends lost 2 bases and 6 bases, in that order; junction bases with no gene match: 3. Germline assignment: CDR1 MNHEY and CDR2 SVGAGI. The CDR3 DNA follows: TGTGCCAGCAGTTACCGGACTAGCGGGGTTGATACGCAGTATTTT. This translates into CASSYRTSGVDTQYF.

The rearrangement uses TRBV3-1 (or the pseudogene TRBV3-2) and TRBJ2-1; TRBD2 matches 8 bases. Germline V gene sequence: CDR1 LGHDT, CDR2 YNNKEL (reference sequence). After removal of 1 base from V and 3 bases from J, the junction contained 17 bases not matched to a gene. This CDR3 region has 20 residues. DNA for the CDR3: TGTGCCAGCAGCCAAGGAGTTTTAGCGGGGAACTCGAGGTACTACAATGAGCAGTTCTTC. Translating it yields CASSQGVLAGNSRYYNEQFF.

V and J are TRBV19 and TRBJ2-1, with TRBD2 matching over 10 bases. This CDR3 comprises 16 residues. V shed 5 bases and J 5 bases; nucleotides not matched to a gene: 9. Germline V lookup: CDR1 LNHDA, CDR2 SQIVND (reference sequence). This CDR3 is CASSLIAGGADNEQFF. In DNA, the CDR3 is TGTGCCAGTAGTCTAATAGCGGGGGGCGCCGACAATGAGCAGTTCTTC.

The chain recombines TRBV24-1 with TRBJ2-2, with 7 positions matching TRBD1. This CDR3 comprises 17 residues. Trimming at V came to 5 bases and at J to 1 base, leaving 9 bases not matched to a gene. CDR1 KGHDR and CDR2 SFDVKD come from the germline V gene. CDR3 in amino acids: CATSGGSGQQNTGELFF. In DNA form, the CDR3 reads TGTGCCACCAGTGGGGGATCGGGACAGCAGAACACCGGGGAGCTGTTTTTT.

V gene TRBV28 combines with J gene TRBJ1-1; the D gene is possibly TRBD1 (5 bases). V was cut by 6 bases and J by 0 bases, with 8 bases left in between. This CDR3 region has 13 residues. The germline gives CDR1 MDHEN, CDR2 SYDVKM. The CDR3 region is CASRSQVNTEAFF. The CDR3 DNA reads as TGTGCCAGCAGATCACAGGTGAACACTGAAGCTTTCTTT.

The chain links TRBV7-8 to TRBJ1-1; D uncertain. Trimming removed 5 bases at V and 5 bases at J, with 12 bases between. From germline, CDR1 is SGHVS and CDR2 FQNEAQ. The CDR3 sequence is 13 residues long. CDR3 DNA sequence: TGTGCCAGCAGCCTCGGTCCGGTAACTGAAGCTTTCTTT. Its translation: CASSLGPVTEAFF. Supplemented by reference TRBV7-8 and TRBJ1-1, the full variable domain reads GAGVSQSPRYKVAKRGQDVALRCDPISGHVSLFWYQQALGQGPEFLTYFQNEAQLDKSGLPSDRFFAERPEGSVSTLKIQRTQQEDSAVYLCASSLGPVTEAFFGQGTRLTVV.

This rearrangement joins TRBV2 to TRBJ1-1, with 10 bases lining up with TRBD1. The V and J ends lost 5 bases and 4 bases, in that order; junction bases with no gene match: 4. CDR1 and CDR2 from the germline V gene are SNHLY and FYNNEI. There are 14 residues in the CDR3. The CDR3 region is CASSQTGGGTEAFF. The CDR3 nucleotides are TGTGCCAGCAGTCAGACAGGGGGCGGCACTGAAGCTTTCTTT. The variable domain in full, completed from reference TRBV2 and TRBJ1-1, reads EPEVTQTPSHQVTQMGQEVILRCVPISNHLYFYWYRQILGQKVEFLVSFYNNEISEKSEIFDDQFSVERPDGSNFTLKIRSTKLEDSAMYFCASSQTGGGTEAFFGQGTRLTVV.

The chain has TRBV6-6 and TRBJ2-2; 9 bases line up with TRBD1. Germline assignment: CDR1 MNHNY and CDR2 SVGAGI (reference sequence). This CDR3 is 14 amino acids long. Trimming removed 6 bases from V and 3 bases from J; junction bases left unmatched: 2. CDR3 DNA: TGTGCCAGCAGCCGGACAGGGGACACCGGGGAGCTGTTTTTT. Translating it yields CASSRTGDTGELFF.

V usage is TRBV4-1 and J usage is TRBJ2-1, with 7 bases matching TRBD1. CDR1 and CDR2 (germline): MGHRA, YSYEKL. Germline trimming cut 1 base from V and 0 bases from J; bases unmatched to any gene: 0. The CDR3 is 15 residues long. The CDR3 here is CASSQGTGSYNEQFF. The CDR3 DNA follows: TGCGCCAGCAGCCAAGGGACAGGCTCCTACAATGAGCAGTTCTTC.

The chain has TRBV10-3 and TRBJ2-3, with 8 positions matching TRBD2. Per germline, CDR1 ENHRY and CDR2 SYGVKD. V trimming: 3 bases; J trimming: 0 bases; junction bases outside the gene matches: 2. The CDR3 loop spans 15 amino acids. The CDR3 DNA follows: TGTGCCATCAGTGATCGGGGGGGGAGCACAGATACGCAGTATTTT. Translating it yields CAISDRGGSTDTQYF.

This clone was seen once. This chain uses TRBV28 with TRBJ2-7, with TRBD1 as a possible D gene (7 bases). The CDR3 contains 13 residues. V was trimmed by 9 bases and J by 5 bases, leaving 17 bases between them. Germline CDR1 reads MDHEN; CDR2 reads SYDVKM. CDR3 nucleotides: TGTGCCAGTTTGGAGGGGGCCACCCACGAGCAGTACTTC. Amino acid sequence: CASLEGATHEQYF.

The chain couples TRBV30 to TRBJ1-4; tentative D call: TRBD1 (5 bases). Germline loops: CDR1 GTSNPN, CDR2 SVGIG (reference sequence). The CDR3 has 14 amino acids. V was pared by 0 bases and J by 3 bases, with 8 bases between. CDR3: CAWSVGGSNEKLFF. Here the CDR3 DNA reads TGTGCCTGGAGTGTTGGGGGGTCTAATGAAAAACTGTTTTTT. The whole variable domain, filled in from reference TRBV30 and TRBJ1-4, reads SQTIHQWPATLVQPVGSPLSLECTVEGTSNPNLYWYRQAAGRGLQLLFYSVGIGQISSEVPQNLSASRPQDRQFILSSKKLLLSDSGFYLCAWSVGGSNEKLFFGSGTQLSVL.

J is TRBJ2-7 and V is TRBV6-2 or TRBV6-3; 8 positions match TRBD1. CDR1 and CDR2 (germline): MNHEY, SVGEGT. J lost 3 bases, V lost 4 bases, and 5 bases had no gene match. This CDR3 has 14 residues. The CDR3 DNA follows: TGTGCCAGCAGTTCCCCGGGACAGGACTACGAGCAGTACTTC. Translation gives CASSSPGQDYEQYF.

This clone was seen only a few times. The chain combines TRBV19 with TRBJ1-1; D is ambiguous. The length of the CDR3 is 12 residues. Germline CDR1 and CDR2: LNHDA and SQIVND (reference sequence). The V gene lost 3 bases and the J gene lost 6 bases, with 8 bases spanning the gap. The CDR3 nucleotides read TGTGCCAGTAGTATTGCTCGGGCTGAAGCTTTCTTT. It yields the protein CASSIARAEAFF.

This clone occurred a few times. The J gene is TRBJ1-2, the V gene TRBV5-1; tentative D call: TRBD1 (6 bases). Per germline, CDR1 SGHRS and CDR2 YFSETQ. V lost 4 bases and J lost 8, with 18 bases in between. This CDR3 region has 14 residues. CDR3 region: CASSPNREFGGYTF. CDR3 bases: TGCGCCAGCAGCCCCAACAGGGAATTCGGCGGCTACACCTTC.

This chain links TRBV6-5 with TRBJ2-1; 10 bases match TRBD1. Germline V gives CDR1 MNHEY, CDR2 SVGAGI. Trimming at V came to 0 bases and at J to 7 bases, leaving 3 bases not matched to a gene. This CDR3 has 15 residues. CDR3 nucleotides: TGTGCCAGCAGTTACTCGGGACAGGGGATAAATGAGCAGTTCTTC. Its protein product is CASSYSGQGINEQFF.

The V and J genes are TRBV3-1 (or the pseudogene TRBV3-2) and TRBJ2-3, with D tentatively TRBD2 (6 bases). The CDR3 runs 16 residues. The germline CDR1 and CDR2 sequences are LGHDT and YNNKEL (reference sequence). The V end was cut by 2 bases, the J end by 5 bases, with 17 bases between. This CDR3 reads CASSQTPGTVRDTQYF. The CDR3 coding sequence is TGTGCCAGCAGCCAAACTCCCGGGACTGTTCGAGATACGCAGTATTTT.

This chain links TRBV2 with TRBJ1-2; possible D gene TRBD1, 5 bases. Germline CDR1 reads SNHLY; CDR2 reads FYNNEI. This CDR3 is 13 amino acids long. Trimming took 5 bases from V and 2 from J, leaving 9 bases between them. CDR3 sequence reads: CASSFDRNYGYTF. The CDR3 region has the DNA TGTGCCAGCAGTTTTGACAGAAACTATGGCTACACCTTC.

V usage is TRBV6-5 and J usage is TRBJ2-7; tentative D call: TRBD2 (5 bases). The V gene lost 6 bases and the J gene lost 9 bases, with 12 bases spanning the gap. CDR1 MNHEY and CDR2 SVGAGI come from the germline V gene. This CDR3 contains 11 residues. This chain's CDR3 is CASSLGDPQYF. DNA of the CDR3: TGTGCCAGCAGCCTCGGGGATCCGCAGTACTTC.

This clone was observed a handful of times. This chain connects TRBV6-5 to TRBJ1-1, with D perhaps matching TRBD1 (5 bases). Looked up from germline, CDR1 is MNHEY and CDR2 is SVGAGI. CDR3 size: 14 residues. The V end lost 5 bases, the J end lost 2 bases, and 12 bases lay between the germline ends. CDR3 in DNA: TGTGCCAGCAGTCCCCTGACAGCCAACACTGAAGCTTTCTTT. Protein product: CASSPLTANTEAFF.

The chain employs TRBV27 and TRBJ2-2; D is possibly TRBD1 (7 bases). Trimming shortened V by 2 bases and J by 4 bases, and 11 bases separated the two germline ends. This CDR3 has 15 residues. The V gene's germline CDR1 is MNHEY and CDR2 SMNVEV (reference sequence). This CDR3 is CASSLRQGGTGELFF. In nucleotides, the CDR3 is TGTGCCAGCAGTTTAAGACAGGGAGGCACCGGGGAGCTGTTTTTT.

V and J are TRBV19 and TRBJ1-3; a weak D match, TRBD1 (5 bases). In germline, CDR1 is LNHDA, CDR2 SQIVND (reference sequence). Trimming removed 4 bases at V and 5 bases at J, with 15 bases between. The CDR3 totals 15 residues. The CDR3 region is CASSTDSIGRNTIYF. The CDR3, as DNA: TGTGCCAGTAGTACAGACAGCATCGGGAGAAACACCATATATTTT. The full variable domain, its missing parts supplied by reference TRBV19 and TRBJ1-3, is DGGITQSPKYLFRKEGQNVTLSCEQNLNHDAMYWYRQDPGQGLRLIYYSQIVNDFQKGDIAEGYSVSREKKESFPLTVTSAQKNPTAFYLCASSTDSIGRNTIYFGEGSWLTVV.

The V and J genes are TRBV11-3 and TRBJ2-1; 9 bases fit TRBD2. The CDR3 runs to 15 residues. Trimming took 4 bases from V and 3 from J; bases not matched to a gene: 4. CDR1 and CDR2 from the germline V gene are SGHNT and YENEEA. The CDR3 sequence is CASSSSGGIYNEQFF. In DNA, the CDR3 is TGTGCCAGCAGCTCAAGCGGGGGGATCTACAATGAGCAGTTCTTC.